The 9 T cell receptor beta chains listed next were all sequenced from one sample in a study of T cells in localized non-small cell lung cancer. The table came from immunoSEQ multiplex PCR; TCRdb's copy has only in-frame clones and leaves some out. Of 25,000 to 35,000 clones listed, over 75% were seen once; the top ten hold roughly 4%. Sequencing was performed on peripheral blood mononuclear cells, taken before any cancer treatment. Receptors were obtained from a woman aged 35-70 years with stage III lung adenocarcinoma.

On this clone: A junction end diverges from the germline sequence, so it may reflect a read error. This rearrangement joins TRBV20-1 to TRBJ2-1; tentatively, D is TRBD2 (5 bases). There are 11 residues in the CDR3. Germline CDR1 and CDR2: DFQATT and SNEGSKA (reference sequence). The CDR3 loop reads CSARGLPEQFF. CDR3 nucleotide sequence: TGCAGTGCCAGAGGGCTCCCCGAGCAGTTCTTC.

V usage is TRBV5-1 and J usage is TRBJ1-1; D is uncertain. The germline V gene has CDR1 SGHRS and CDR2 YFSETQ. The germline V and J ends were trimmed by 4 bases and 6 bases, with 7 bases remaining between them. This CDR3 comprises 11 residues. The CDR3 coding sequence is TGCGCCAGCAGCGGCGGTTCTGAAGCTTTCTTT. This sequence encodes CASSGGSEAFF. Looking up the rest from reference TRBV5-1 and TRBJ1-1 gives the full variable domain: KAGVTQTPRYLIKTRGQQVTLSCSPISGHRSVSWYQQTPGQGLQFLFEYFSETQRNKGNFPGRFSGRQFSNSRSEMNVSTLELGDSALYLCASSGGSEAFFGQGTRLTVV.

The chain is built from TRBV7-9 and TRBJ2-7; D perhaps matches TRBD1 (6 bases). Germline V gene lookup returns CDR1 SEHNR and CDR2 FQNEAQ (reference sequence). With 5 bases removed from V and 0 bases from J, the gap between germline ends came to 11 bases. There are 14 residues in the CDR3. The CDR3 sequence: CASSQRQASYEQYF. The DNA of the CDR3 is TGTGCCAGCAGCCAACGACAGGCCTCCTACGAGCAGTACTTC.

This chain connects TRBV7-3 to TRBJ1-1, with D possibly matching TRBD1 (5 bases). V lost 2 bases, J lost 0 bases, and 7 bases lay in between. This CDR3 has 14 residues. From germline, CDR1 is SGHTA and CDR2 FQGTGA. CDR3 nucleotides: TGTGCCAGCAGCTTAGAGGGACTGAACACTGAAGCTTTCTTT. It translates to CASSLEGLNTEAFF.

The V call is TRBV29-1, the J call TRBJ1-4; D might be TRBD1 (5 bases). This CDR3 spans 13 amino acids. In germline, CDR1 is SQVTM, CDR2 ANQGSEA. V was pared by 7 bases and J by 8 bases, with 17 bases between. CDR3 sequence: CSAYGGGKEKLFF. CDR3 coding DNA: TGCAGCGCCTACGGGGGAGGGAAGGAAAAACTGTTTTTT.

This CDR3 reads CASSLAGKGASNEQFF. DNA of the CDR3: TGCGCCAGCAGCTTGGCGGGAAAGGGGGCGAGCAATGAGCAGTTCTTC. This chain uses TRBV5-1 with TRBJ2-1; 7 nucleotides line up with TRBD1. V shed 0 bases, J shed 6 bases, and the junction held 9 bases outside the gene matches. CDR1 is SGHRS, CDR2 YFSETQ, per germline. The CDR3 consists of 16 residues. Complete variable domain (other parts from reference TRBV5-1 and TRBJ2-1): KAGVTQTPRYLIKTRGQQVTLSCSPISGHRSVSWYQQTPGQGLQFLFEYFSETQRNKGNFPGRFSGRQFSNSRSEMNVSTLELGDSALYLCASSLAGKGASNEQFFGPGTRLTVL.

The chain has TRBV6-1 and TRBJ1-3; D remains unclear. CDR3 length: 15 residues. Deletions cut 0 bases from V and 0 bases from J, with 6 bases between. CDR1 and CDR2 (germline): MNHNS, SASEGT. The CDR3 spells CASSEAWDSGNTIYF. The CDR3 bases are TGTGCCAGCAGTGAAGCTTGGGACTCTGGAAACACCATATATTTT.

For the CDR3, the DNA is TGTGCCAGCAGCTTAAACGGCGGGACGTCCTACAATGAGCAGTTCTTC. As protein: CASSLNGGTSYNEQFF. The J gene is TRBJ2-1, the V gene TRBV7-3, with TRBD2 as a possible D gene (6 bases). Trimming removed 1 base at V and 1 base at J, with 11 bases between. From germline, CDR1 is SGHTA and CDR2 FQGTGA. This CDR3 has 16 residues.

The genes are TRBV6-5 and TRBJ2-2; D ambiguous. Trimming cost V 3 bases and J 0 bases, with 5 bases left between them. The germline gives CDR1 MNHEY, CDR2 SVGAGI. The CDR3 runs to 14 residues. This CDR3 reads CASSYYANTGELFF. The DNA for the CDR3 is TGTGCCAGCAGTTATTACGCGAACACCGGGGAGCTGTTTTTT.